This is a list of T cell receptor beta chains from one sample in a study of long-term antiretroviral therapy in people with HIV. Sequenced by immunoSEQ multiplex PCR; TCRdb stores in-frame clones only, minus some. The top ten hold roughly 3.2% of the sample, which has about 31,000 clones, about 76% seen once. The sequencing here drew on unsorted PBMCs, taken 1.9 years after starting antiretroviral therapy. These receptors all come from a man aged 18-30 years with HIV. Each CDR3 is given with its conserved first and last residue. Fields, in order: V gene, J gene, clone size, D gene, CDR3 protein, CDR3 DNA. A D gene is named only where the DNA matches it firmly. Rows give clone size only sometimes, using once, few, many, or a class for an expanded clone.

V: TRBV19
J: TRBJ1-6
size: .
D: TRBD1
CDR3: CASSRGGTVKSSYNSPLHF
DNA: TGTGCCAGTAGCCGAGGGGGGACAGTAAAGAGCTCCTATAATTCACCCCTCCACTTT

V: TRBV5-1
J: TRBJ1-2
size: once
D: .
CDR3: CASSSPDYGLGYTF
DNA: TGCGCCAGCAGCTCGCCCGATTACGGGCTTGGCTACACCTTC

V: TRBV10-3
J: TRBJ1-5
size: .
D: .
CDR3: CAISEGNQPQHF
DNA: TGTGCCATCAGTGAAGGGAATCAGCCCCAGCATTTT

V: TRBV21-1
J: TRBJ2-5
size: .
D: .
CDR3: CASSPKSKTGTSRETQYF
DNA: TGTGCCAGCAGCCCTAAATCGAAAACCGGGACTTCTCGAGAGACCCAGTACTTC

V: TRBV29-1
J: TRBJ2-1
size: .
D: TRBD1
CDR3: CSVEDHRGSSYNEQFF
DNA: TGCAGCGTTGAGGACCACAGGGGTAGCTCCTACAATGAGCAGTTCTTC

V: TRBV29-1
J: TRBJ2-5
size: .
D: .
CDR3: CSVLLNSFLVVETQYF
DNA: TGCAGCGTTCTCCTAAACTCCTTCTTGGTCGTCGAGACCCAGTACTTC

V: TRBV10-2
J: TRBJ2-7
size: few
D: .
CDR3: CASTRTATYEQYF
DNA: TGCGCCAGCACAAGGACAGCCACCTACGAGCAGTACTTC

V: TRBV5-5
J: TRBJ2-1
size: .
D: TRBD1
CDR3: CASSFQGAYNEQFF
DNA: TGTGCCAGCAGCTTTCAGGGGGCCTACAATGAGCAGTTCTTC

V: TRBV5-4
J: TRBJ1-2
size: .
D: .
CDR3: CASSLGGGMFVSNYGYTF
DNA: TGTGCCAGCAGCTTGGGAGGGGGAATGTTCGTGTCTAACTATGGCTACACCTTC

V: TRBV7-9
J: TRBJ1-1
size: .
D: .
CDR3: CASSLDTNTEAFF
DNA: TGTGCCAGCAGCTTAGACACGAACACTGAAGCTTTCTTT

V: TRBV18
J: TRBJ1-1
size: .
D: .
CDR3: CASSPSGVPEAFF
DNA: TGTGCCAGCTCACCCTCGGGGGTGCCTGAAGCTTTCTTT

V: TRBV5-1
J: TRBJ2-2
size: .
D: TRBD1
CDR3: CASSLAGGAGGELFF
DNA: TGCGCCAGCAGCTTGGCAGGGGGCGCCGGCGGGGAGCTGTTTTTT

V: TRBV6-1
J: TRBJ1-6
size: .
D: .
CDR3: CASSENAEGHSPLHF
DNA: TGTGCCAGCAGTGAAAACGCCGAAGGACATTCACCCCTCCACTTT

V: TRBV6-1
J: TRBJ1-3
size: .
D: .
CDR3: CASSRNSLNGNTIYF
DNA: TGTGCCAGCAGTAGGAACAGTCTAAACGGAAACACCATATATTTT

V: TRBV9
J: TRBJ1-5
size: .
D: .
CDR3: CASSVGVGYNQPQHF
DNA: TGTGCCAGCAGCGTAGGGGTGGGATACAATCAGCCCCAGCATTTT

V: TRBV6-1
J: TRBJ1-4
size: .
D: .
CDR3: CASSESFNEKLFF
DNA: TGTGCCAGCAGTGAATCTTTTAATGAAAAACTGTTTTTT

V: TRBV7-2
J: TRBJ2-7
size: .
D: .
CDR3: CASSLAEGAPGGQYF
DNA: TGTGCCAGCAGCTTAGCGGAGGGGGCCCCCGGAGGGCAGTACTTC

V: TRBV5-1
J: TRBJ1-6
size: .
D: .
CDR3: CASSAQFYNSPLHF
DNA: TGCGCCAGCAGCGCGCAGTTCTATAATTCACCCCTCCACTTT

V: TRBV7-9
J: TRBJ2-5
size: .
D: TRBD1
CDR3: CASSLLGQGRGETQYF
DNA: TGTGCCAGCAGCTTACTGGGACAGGGTAGGGGAGAGACCCAGTACTTC

V: TRBV11-1
J: TRBJ2-3
size: .
D: .
CDR3: CASRLQEITDTQYF
DNA: TGTGCCAGCAGGTTACAGGAAATCACAGATACGCAGTATTTT

V: TRBV5-4
J: TRBJ1-1
size: .
D: .
CDR3: CASSLDGPKGAFF
DNA: TGTGCCAGCAGCTTGGACGGGCCGAAGGGCGCTTTCTTT

V: TRBV28
J: TRBJ1-6
size: .
D: .
CDR3: CANPSTNTNSPLHF
DNA: TGTGCCAACCCGTCGACAAATACGAATTCACCCCTCCACTTT

V: TRBV15
J: TRBJ1-4
size: .
D: .
CDR3: CATSKSRGAGPATNEKLFF
DNA: TGTGCCACCAGCAAGTCCAGGGGCGCCGGACCCGCAACTAATGAAAAACTGTTTTTT

V: TRBV2
J: TRBJ1-1
size: .
D: .
CDR3: CASRGAGSYTEAFF
DNA: TGTGCCAGCCGCGGGGCGGGGTCTTACACTGAAGCTTTCTTT

V: TRBV6-6
J: TRBJ1-2
size: .
D: TRBD1
CDR3: CASSTGAPYGYTF
DNA: TGTGCCAGCAGTACAGGGGCCCCCTATGGCTACACCTTC

V: TRBV7-2
J: TRBJ1-2
size: .
D: TRBD1
CDR3: CASSQGQNYGYTF
DNA: TGTGCCAGCAGCCAGGGACAGAACTATGGCTACACCTTC

V: TRBV9
J: TRBJ1-1
size: .
D: .
CDR3: CATPPGQSNTEAFF
DNA: TGTGCCACCCCGCCAGGCCAGTCTAACACTGAAGCTTTCTTT

V: TRBV6-5
J: TRBJ1-1
size: .
D: .
CDR3: CASSSLGPTRGSEAFF
DNA: TGTGCCAGCAGTTCCCTTGGACCGACCAGGGGCAGTGAAGCTTTCTTT

V: TRBV6-5
J: TRBJ2-2
size: once
D: .
CDR3: CASRYGLNTGELFF
DNA: TGTGCCAGCAGATACGGTTTGAACACCGGGGAGCTGTTTTTT

V: TRBV6-1
J: TRBJ1-6
size: .
D: .
CDR3: CASSLEAGEASPLHF
DNA: TGTGCCAGCAGCCTTGAAGCGGGGGAGGCTTCACCCCTCCACTTT

V: TRBV7-3
J: TRBJ2-5
size: once
D: .
CDR3: CASSLNPRRQSETQYF
DNA: TGTGCCAGCAGCTTAAACCCCCGCCGGCAGTCGGAGACCCAGTACTTC

V: TRBV13
J: TRBJ2-5
size: .
D: TRBD2
CDR3: CASSPPGLQETQYF
DNA: TGTGCCAGCAGCCCCCCGGGACTACAAGAGACCCAGTACTTC

V: TRBV2
J: TRBJ2-3
size: .
D: .
CDR3: CASSDQIRTDTQYF
DNA: TGTGCCAGCAGTGACCAGATTCGCACAGATACGCAGTATTTT

V: TRBV7-9
J: TRBJ1-2
size: .
D: .
CDR3: CASSPGLGGYTF
DNA: TGTGCCAGCAGCCCCGGGTTGGGTGGCTACACCTTC

V: TRBV7-2
J: TRBJ1-1
size: .
D: .
CDR3: CASSPKGGANTEAFF
DNA: TGTGCCAGCAGCCCCAAGGGGGGCGCGAACACTGAAGCTTTCTTT

V: TRBV29-1
J: TRBJ1-2
size: .
D: TRBD1
CDR3: CSAGGQGNYGYTF
DNA: TGCAGCGCAGGTGGACAGGGAAACTATGGCTACACCTTC

V: TRBV18
J: TRBJ2-5
size: .
D: .
CDR3: CASSQGTETQYF
DNA: TGTGCCAGCTCCCAGGGCACAGAGACCCAGTACTTC

V: TRBV10-3
J: TRBJ1-1
size: .
D: .
CDR3: CAISEFQDANTEAFF
DNA: TGTGCCATCAGTGAGTTTCAGGACGCGAACACTGAAGCTTTCTTT

V: TRBV7-9
J: TRBJ2-7
size: .
D: .
CDR3: CASSTGADNEQYF
DNA: TGTGCCAGCAGCACGGGGGCCGACAACGAGCAGTACTTC